The sequence of this TCR beta chain was determined in a study of T-cell reconstitution after alpha-beta-depleted transplantation in children. Details on this clonotype: This could be a read error, since a much larger clone is one nucleotide away. Lacking the conserved final phenylalanine or tryptophan, this CDR3 likely reflects a read error.

The TCRbeta library was prepared with unique molecular identifiers. TCRdb independently ran MiXCR on the PCR reads; one entry per CDR3 protein. The sample includes approximately 240,000 distinct CDR3 sequences, under 9.5% seen only once; the top ten take about 6%. The length of the CDR3 is 14 residues. CDR1 is SGHRS and CDR2 is YFSETQ in the germline V gene. Trimming took 4 bases from V and 3 from J, leaving 14 bases between them. This material consisted of PBMCs from the stem cell graft donor, taken from the stem cell graft. The V gene is TRBV5-1, the J gene TRBJ2-7, with a possible D match to TRBD1 (6 bases). This sequence originates from a human donor who donated a stem cell graft to a child with acute lymphoblastic leukemia. The DNA of the CDR3 is TGCGCCAGCAGCGATCCCGGACAGAACTACGAGCAGTACTGC. This gives the protein CASSDPGQNYEQYC.